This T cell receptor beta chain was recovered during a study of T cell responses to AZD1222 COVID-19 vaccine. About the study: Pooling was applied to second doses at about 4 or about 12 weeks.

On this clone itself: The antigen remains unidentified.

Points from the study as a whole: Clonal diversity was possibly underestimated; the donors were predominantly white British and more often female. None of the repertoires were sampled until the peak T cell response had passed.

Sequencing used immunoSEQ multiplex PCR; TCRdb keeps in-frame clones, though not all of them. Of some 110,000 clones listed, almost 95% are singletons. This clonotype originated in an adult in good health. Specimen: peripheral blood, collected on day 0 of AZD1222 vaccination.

The CDR3 nucleotides read TGTGCCAGCAGCCAAGATCGGGATGAGACCCAGTACTTC. Translation gives CASSQDRDETQYF. The chain links TRBV3-1 (or the pseudogene TRBV3-2) to TRBJ2-5; a weak D match, TRBD2 (5 bases). Trimming removed 0 bases at V and 5 bases at J, with 7 bases between. Germline CDR1 LGHDT, CDR2 YNNKEL (reference sequence). The CDR3 is 13 residues long.